These 18 T cell receptor beta chains were all obtained from the same sample, sequenced in a study of blood T cell repertoires in COVID-19. The repertoire was sequenced with immunoSEQ multiplex PCR; TCRdb's copy has only in-frame clones and lacks some. The table records roughly 180,000 clones, about four fifths of them present only once. The specimen sequenced was peripheral blood. These receptors were taken from a woman between 40 and 55 years old with COVID-19, enrolled during active disease.

The CDR3 region is CASSEVGSALGDTQYF. The CDR3 region has the DNA TGTGCCAGCAGTGAAGTTGGTAGCGCGCTTGGAGATACGCAGTATTTT. V gene TRBV6-1 combines with J gene TRBJ2-3, with a tentative D call TRBD2 (5 bases). This CDR3 spans 16 amino acids. V lost 1 base to trimming and J lost 5 bases, with 16 bases between them. Germline V lookup: CDR1 MNHNS, CDR2 SASEGT.

Only a few counts were recorded for this clone. The CDR3 nucleotides read TGTGCCAGCAGTTCCTCCGGGACAGTAAACACTGAAGCTTTCTTT. Its protein product is CASSSSGTVNTEAFF. The V call is TRBV6-5, the J call TRBJ1-1, with 7 bases lining up with TRBD1. With V trimmed by 4 bases and J by 2 bases, 7 bases remained unmatched. The germline CDR1 and CDR2 sequences are MNHEY and SVGAGI. The CDR3 loop spans 15 amino acids.

The J gene is TRBJ2-3, the V gene TRBV28; 12 nucleotides align to TRBD2. V lost 2 bases to trimming and J lost 1 base; unmatched junction nucleotides: 10. Germline assignment: CDR1 MDHEN and CDR2 SYDVKM. The CDR3 totals 19 residues. CDR3 DNA sequence: TGTGCCAGCAGTTTAGCGCTAGCGGGAGGGTTGGGGGGCACAGATACGCAGTATTTT. Its protein product is CASSLALAGGLGGTDTQYF.

V usage is TRBV2 and J usage is TRBJ1-5; D might be TRBD1 (6 bases). V lost 7 bases, J lost 8 bases, and 15 bases lay in between. This CDR3 is built from 13 residues. Germline CDR1 is SNHLY and CDR2 is FYNNEI. The CDR3: CASTRGAKEPQHF. The DNA of the CDR3 is TGTGCCAGCACCCGGGGGGCAAAGGAGCCCCAGCATTTT.

The CDR3, as DNA: TGTGCCAGCAGCGTAGGGTCGAGCACTGAAGCTTTCTTT. Translated: CASSVGSSTEAFF. The chain employs TRBV9 and TRBJ1-1; no clear D. Germline CDR1 reads SGDLS; CDR2 reads YYNGEE. V lost 0 bases and J lost 4, with 7 bases in between. The CDR3 is 13 residues long.

This chain uses TRBV5-4 with TRBJ1-1; TRBD1 is a possible D gene (6 bases). Germline V CDR1 and CDR2: SGHNT, YYREEE (reference sequence). Deletions cut 0 bases from V and 6 bases from J, with 18 bases between. This CDR3 is built from 16 residues. The DNA for the CDR3 is TGTGCCAGCAGCTTGGCTGGGGGCTTTAGTGGGTCTGAAGCTTTCTTT. Its protein is CASSLAGGFSGSEAFF.

This chain connects TRBV5-1 to TRBJ1-2; 12 positions agree with TRBD1. The CDR3 is 17 residues long. Germline assignment: CDR1 SGHRS and CDR2 YFSETQ. With 0 bases clipped from V and 6 bases from J, the junction kept 9 bases outside the gene matches. CDR3 in amino acids: CASSLAVGTGGTNGYTF. In nucleotides, the CDR3 is TGCGCCAGCAGCTTGGCTGTCGGGACAGGGGGCACGAATGGCTACACCTTC.

The chain is built from TRBV19 and TRBJ1-1; D is undetermined. The CDR3 sequence is 15 residues long. Trimming shortened V by 7 bases and J by 0 bases, and 15 bases separated the two germline ends. Germline values: CDR1 LNHDA, CDR2 SQIVND (reference sequence). The chain's CDR3 is CASIGGHSMNTEAFF. For the CDR3, the DNA is TGTGCCAGTATAGGAGGGCACTCAATGAACACTGAAGCTTTCTTT.

The chain recombines TRBV6-5 with TRBJ1-1; the D is unclear. V lost 4 bases, J lost 1 base, and 10 bases lay in between. The CDR3 loop spans 14 amino acids. Germline V gene data show CDR1 as MNHEY and CDR2 as SVGAGI. CDR3 loop: CASSSANRNTEAFF. The DNA of the CDR3 is TGTGCCAGCAGTTCAGCTAACAGGAACACTGAAGCTTTCTTT.

This clone has only a few counts. The chain uses TRBV19 and TRBJ2-3; possibly TRBD2 for D (5 bases). CDR1 is LNHDA, CDR2 SQIVND, per germline (reference sequence). Between the trimmed V and J ends, which lost 7 bases and 1 base, there was a span of 12 bases. The CDR3 length is 14 residues. For the CDR3, the DNA is TGTGCCAGTACGGTCGGGCGGGGCACAGATACGCAGTATTTT. Amino acids: CASTVGRGTDTQYF.

This chain uses TRBV28 with TRBJ1-2; 8 bases map to TRBD1. Germline CDR1 and CDR2: MDHEN and SYDVKM. The CDR3 covers 15 residues. The V gene end was trimmed by 6 bases and the J gene end by 8 bases; junction bases not matched to a gene: 14. The CDR3 DNA reads TGTGCCAGCAGAAAAAGACAGGGGTTTCCCGCCGGCTACACCTTC. Translation gives CASRKRQGFPAGYTF.

The chain links TRBV18 to TRBJ1-1, with a possible D match to TRBD1 (5 bases). The V end lost 2 bases, the J end lost 1 base, and 8 bases lay between the germline ends. The CDR3 loop spans 14 amino acids. Germline CDR1 KGHSH, CDR2 LQKENI. The CDR3 is CASSPARANTEAFF. The DNA for the CDR3 is TGTGCCAGCTCACCAGCCAGGGCGAACACTGAAGCTTTCTTT.

The rearrangement joins TRBV29-1 to TRBJ2-6; maybe TRBD1 (5 bases). V was clipped by 0 bases and J by 2 bases, with 11 bases between them. CDR3 length: 16 residues. Germline assignment: CDR1 SQVTM and CDR2 ANQGSEA. The DNA for the CDR3 is TGCAGCGTTGAAGATCCCCAGGGAACTGGGGCCAACGTCCTGACTTTC. Translation: CSVEDPQGTGANVLTF.

This CDR3 is CASSSWSRSDTQYF. CDR3 sequence (DNA): TGTGCCAGTAGTAGTTGGAGCCGCTCAGATACGCAGTATTTT. The genes are TRBV19 and TRBJ2-3; D is undetermined. The germline V and J ends were trimmed by 4 bases and 4 bases, with 12 bases remaining between them. This CDR3 contains 14 residues. The germline V gene has CDR1 LNHDA and CDR2 SQIVND (reference sequence).

The gene calls are TRBV19 and TRBJ2-7; possibly TRBD1 for D (7 bases). Germline V gene lookup returns CDR1 LNHDA and CDR2 SQIVND (reference sequence). V was shortened by 4 bases and J by 3 bases, with 16 bases between the two germline ends. The CDR3 is made up of 15 amino acids. In DNA, the CDR3 is TGTGCCAGTAGTACCGGACAGGCGGGGAACTACGAGCAGTACTTC. It specifies CASSTGQAGNYEQYF.

This clone came up a few times. The chain recombines TRBV6-5 with TRBJ1-3; TRBD1 is a possible D gene (5 bases). Deletions cut 0 bases from V and 3 bases from J, with 12 bases between. Germline V gene sequence: CDR1 MNHEY, CDR2 SVGAGI. The CDR3 totals 16 residues. The CDR3 loop reads CASSYSVRGGGNTIYF. The CDR3 DNA is TGTGCCAGCAGTTACTCGGTTAGGGGAGGTGGAAACACCATATATTTT.

This clone appeared once. The chain is built from TRBV2 and TRBJ1-2; 7 nucleotides align to TRBD1. J lost 5 bases, V lost 10 bases, and 4 bases had no gene match. Per germline, CDR1 SNHLY and CDR2 FYNNEI. This CDR3 comprises 11 residues. CDR3 amino acids: CAIRDSYGYTF. In DNA form, the CDR3 reads TGTGCCATAAGGGACAGTTATGGCTACACCTTC.

J is TRBJ1-5 and V is TRBV19; D remains ambiguous. Germline V gene sequence: CDR1 LNHDA, CDR2 SQIVND (reference sequence). V shed 5 bases and J shed 0 bases, with 14 bases lying between them. The CDR3 spans 16 residues. The DNA of the CDR3 is TGTGCCAGTAGTTCCCCGAGGCACCTTAGCAATCAGCCCCAGCATTTT. Amino acid sequence: CASSSPRHLSNQPQHF.